A single sample gave rise to the 6 T cell receptor beta chains below, sequenced in a study of T cell responses to AZD1222 COVID-19 vaccine. The data were produced by immunoSEQ multiplex PCR, yet TCRdb's version contains in-frame clones alone and is incomplete. The table lists 44,000 or so clones, under 85% of them singletons. This specimen consisted of peripheral blood, obtained on day 0 of AZD1222 vaccination. These TCRs come from an adult in good health.

This clone was counted a single time. V is TRBV6-5 and J is TRBJ2-7; 8 bases align to TRBD2. The CDR3 consists of 14 residues. CDR1 and CDR2 from the germline V gene are MNHEY and SVGAGI. V shed 7 bases, J shed 4 bases, and the junction held 9 bases outside the gene matches. The CDR3 spells CASTRSGRIYEQYF. DNA of the CDR3: TGTGCCAGCACTAGGAGCGGGAGAATTTACGAGCAGTACTTC.

V and J are TRBV30 and TRBJ2-4, with D possibly matching TRBD2 (6 bases). V dropped 2 bases and J dropped 1 base, with 15 bases sitting between them. In germline, CDR1 is GTSNPN, CDR2 SVGIG (reference sequence). This CDR3 has 16 amino acids. The CDR3: CAWSPRGAMAKNIQYF. In DNA, the CDR3 is TGTGCCTGGAGTCCCCGCGGGGCCATGGCCAAAAACATTCAGTACTTC.

J is TRBJ2-5 and V is TRBV9; no clear D gene. CDR1 SGDLS and CDR2 YYNGEE come from the germline V gene. V lost 1 base and J lost 4, with 11 bases in between. The CDR3 loop spans 14 amino acids. The CDR3 here is CASSVRADPETQYF. CDR3 coding DNA: TGTGCCAGCAGCGTACGGGCCGACCCAGAGACCCAGTACTTC.

The chain couples TRBV5-4 to TRBJ2-7; D is perhaps TRBD1 (6 bases). CDR3 length: 14 amino acids. CDR1 is SGHNT and CDR2 is YYREEE in the germline V gene (reference sequence). Trimming cost V 2 bases and J 3 bases, with 12 bases left between them. CDR3 protein: CASSLQDSGYEQYF. The CDR3 region has the DNA TGTGCCAGCAGCTTACAGGACAGCGGCTACGAGCAGTACTTC.

J is TRBJ1-6 and V is TRBV7-9; D gene uncertain. The V end was cut by 2 bases, the J end by 8 bases, with 19 bases between. The CDR3 covers 17 residues. From germline, CDR1 is SEHNR and CDR2 FQNEAQ (reference sequence). CDR3 in amino acids: CASSLSASPLVDSPLHF. The DNA for the CDR3 is TGTGCCAGCAGCTTATCGGCGTCACCTTTGGTTGATTCACCCCTCCACTTT.

This clone turned up a few times. The rearrangement uses TRBV10-3 and TRBJ1-1; D is uncertain. Trimming removed 2 bases from V and 1 base from J, with 14 bases in between. The CDR3 sequence is 16 residues long. Per germline, CDR1 ENHRY and CDR2 SYGVKD. As DNA, the CDR3 is TGTGCCATCAGTGAGAGTCCGAGGACTCAGAACACTGAAGCTTTCTTT. Amino acid sequence: CAISESPRTQNTEAFF.